The entry that follows covers one T cell receptor beta chain sequence. This entry comes from a study of blood T cell repertoires in COVID-19. About the research overall: Researchers got acute and convalescent COVID-19 samples from the United States, Italy and Spain.

The germline CDR1 and CDR2 sequences are MNHEY and SVGEGT. This CDR3 has 17 amino acids. V was clipped by 0 bases and J by 8 bases, with 20 bases between them. Original processing notes: Amplification of reference gene primers provided the estimated nucleated cell counts. The protocol was immunoSEQ multiplex PCR, while the TCRdb copy is restricted to in-frame clones and leaves out a portion. V and J calls and clone size follow that table, whereas D and trimming were derived from the DNA. The sample lists some 240,000 clones, 75% to 85% seen once, with less than 6% in the top ten. The V and J genes are TRBV6-2 or TRBV6-3 and TRBJ2-1; D possibly corresponds to TRBD2 (5 bases). Sequences were obtained from peripheral blood. This sequence originates from a woman in her sixties or seventies with COVID-19, enrolled during active disease. CDR3 nucleotides: TGTGCCAGCAGTTACTCTAAGGAAACTAGTAGCCTGGATGAGCAGTTCTTC. Translating it yields CASSYSKETSSLDEQFF.